What follows are 31 T cell receptor beta chains derived from one specimen sequenced in a study of blood T cell repertoires in COVID-19. Repertoires were generated with immunoSEQ multiplex PCR, while TCRdb's copy carries only in-frame clones and drops some. In the table there are about 110,000 clones, 80% to 90% of which are singletons. Specimen: peripheral blood. These receptors originate from a woman aged 80 or over with acute or convalescent COVID-19.

The CDR3, as DNA: TGTGCCAGCAGTGAAGGGGGGGACAGGGGAACTGAGCAGTACTTC. Amino acids: CASSEGGDRGTEQYF. The chain links TRBV6-1 to TRBJ2-7; 10 nucleotides line up with TRBD1. The CDR3 loop spans 15 amino acids. The germline gives CDR1 MNHNS, CDR2 SASEGT. J lost 7 bases, V lost 1 base, and 7 bases had no gene match.

This sequence joins TRBV5-5 and TRBJ1-1; TRBD1 matches 7 bases. This CDR3 spans 16 amino acids. V gave up 1 base and J gave up 0 bases; unmatched junction bases: 6. Germline V gene sequence: CDR1 SGHKS, CDR2 YYEKEE (reference sequence). The CDR3 coding sequence is TGTGCCAGCAGCTTGTATTACAGGGGCCTGAACACTGAAGCTTTCTTT. Its protein product is CASSLYYRGLNTEAFF.

The chain recombines TRBV12-3 or TRBV12-4 with TRBJ1-1, with TRBD1 matching 8 bases. The CDR3 is 13 residues long. Losses at the gene ends were 6 bases for V and 3 bases for J; bases not matched to a gene: 3. The CDR3 nucleotides read TGTGCCAGCAGGAACAGGGGGTACACTGAAGCTTTCTTT. Translation: CASRNRGYTEAFF.

This clone was recorded many times. V usage is TRBV5-1 and J usage is TRBJ2-2, with TRBD1 matching 11 bases. V lost 4 bases, J lost 5 bases, and 4 bases stayed unmatched. The CDR3 runs to 15 residues. Germline V gene lookup returns CDR1 SGHRS and CDR2 YFSETQ. The CDR3 loop is CASSRTGGETGELFF. The CDR3 region has the DNA TGCGCCAGCAGCCGGACAGGGGGCGAGACCGGGGAGCTGTTTTTT.

As concerns this clone: The junction departs from the called germline gene at one end, perhaps through a read error. This chain connects TRBV4-1 to TRBJ1-1, with D possibly TRBD1 on 5 matching bases. This CDR3 is 14 amino acids long. The germline gives CDR1 MGHRA, CDR2 YSYEKL. The CDR3 reads CPSSRPSRATEAFF. CDR3 DNA sequence: TGCCCCAGCAGCCGACCGAGCAGGGCGACTGAAGCTTTCTTT.

The V call is TRBV2, the J call TRBJ2-7; TRBD1 agrees at 8 bases. Trimming took 6 bases from V and 4 from J; bases not matched to a gene: 11. In germline, CDR1 is SNHLY, CDR2 FYNNEI. CDR3 size: 15 residues. Here the CDR3 reads CASSPVGQGAYEQYF. As DNA, the CDR3 is TGTGCCAGCAGCCCCGTAGGACAGGGTGCTTACGAGCAGTACTTC. The variable domain in full, with the rest retrieved from reference TRBV2 and TRBJ2-7, is EPEVTQTPSHQVTQMGQEVILRCVPISNHLYFYWYRQILGQKVEFLVSFYNNEISEKSEIFDDQFSVERPDGSNFTLKIRSTKLEDSAMYFCASSPVGQGAYEQYFGPGTRLTVT.

The chain combines TRBV7-2 with TRBJ1-5, with D perhaps TRBD1 (5 bases). Trimming shortened V by 1 base and J by 0 bases, and 7 bases separated the two germline ends. This CDR3 has 15 residues. Looked up from germline, CDR1 is SGHTA and CDR2 is FQGNSA. In nucleotides, the CDR3 is TGTGCCAGCAGCTTAGAGACAGATAGCAATCAGCCCCAGCATTTT. This encodes CASSLETDSNQPQHF.

This sequence joins TRBV10-1 and TRBJ1-2; D call uncertain. The CDR3 runs to 12 residues. V dropped 4 bases and J dropped 4 bases, with 7 bases sitting between them. Germline V gives CDR1 WNHNN, CDR2 SYGVQD (reference sequence). The CDR3 nucleotides are TGCGCCAGCAGTGTCCCCATCTATGGCTACACCTTC. This gives the protein CASSVPIYGYTF.

V usage is TRBV4-1 and J usage is TRBJ2-1; no firm D call. There are 12 residues in the CDR3. Germline V gene lookup returns CDR1 MGHRA and CDR2 YSYEKL. The V and J ends lost 0 bases and 7 bases respectively, with 4 bases between them. As DNA, the CDR3 is TGCGCCAGCAGCCAAGAATCGAATGAGCAGTTCTTC. This sequence encodes CASSQESNEQFF.

The chain employs TRBV25-1 and TRBJ2-1; no reliable D call. This CDR3 region has 13 residues. Germline-derived CDR1 and CDR2 are MGHDK and SYGVNS. Trimming shortened V by 6 bases and J by 5 bases, and 11 bases separated the two germline ends. The CDR3 nucleotides are TGTGCCAGCAGACAAACGCAGAACAATGAGCAGTTCTTC. Its protein is CASRQTQNNEQFF.

This clone was seen just once. The V call is TRBV2, the J call TRBJ2-3, with 7 bases aligning to TRBD1. The V segment lost 5 bases and the J segment 0 bases; nucleotides outside the gene matches: 2. There are 14 residues in the CDR3. Looked up from germline, CDR1 is SNHLY and CDR2 is FYNNEI. The CDR3 nucleotides are TGTGCCAGCAGTCTGGGACAGAGCACAGATACGCAGTATTTT. The encoded protein is CASSLGQSTDTQYF.

The chain combines TRBV2 with TRBJ2-5, with 8 bases identical to TRBD1. Losses at the gene ends were 6 bases for V and 2 bases for J; bases not matched to a gene: 8. This CDR3 is 15 amino acids long. Germline V CDR1 and CDR2: SNHLY, FYNNEI. The CDR3 is CASRPTGGLQETQYF. The CDR3 coding sequence is TGTGCCAGCAGACCCACAGGGGGGTTACAAGAGACCCAGTACTTC.

This chain uses TRBV24-1 with TRBJ2-3, with TRBD2 matching 11 bases. CDR3 length equals 18 residues. V dropped 2 bases and J dropped 2; count of bases not matched to a gene: 8. Germline lookup yields CDR1 KGHDR and CDR2 SFDVKD. The CDR3 sequence is CATSDSGTSGTVTDTQYF. CDR3 in DNA: TGTGCCACCAGTGATTCAGGGACTAGCGGTACAGTCACAGATACGCAGTATTTT.

The V call is TRBV28, the J call TRBJ2-5, with D possibly matching TRBD2 (5 bases). The CDR3 loop spans 11 amino acids. CDR1 and CDR2 (germline): MDHEN, SYDVKM. V was cut by 3 bases and J by 7 bases, with 6 bases left in between. The CDR3 region has the DNA TGTGCCAGCAGTTTGAGGGTGACCCAGTACTTC. Its translation is CASSLRVTQYF.

The chain has TRBV27 and TRBJ2-7, with D perhaps TRBD1 (6 bases). Germline V gene data show CDR1 as MNHEY and CDR2 as SMNVEV (reference sequence). The V end lost 5 bases, the J end lost 1 base, and 15 bases lay between the germline ends. The CDR3 is 15 amino acids. CDR3 in amino acids: CASSTLTGTSYEQYF. CDR3 nucleotides: TGTGCCAGCAGTACACTGACAGGAACTTCCTACGAGCAGTACTTC.

V usage is TRBV4-3 and J usage is TRBJ1-6, with D hard to call. The CDR3 extends over 17 amino acids. Trimming took off 0 bases at V and 0 bases at J, with 9 bases between the two ends. Germline CDR1 and CDR2: LGHNA and YSLEER. The CDR3 here is CASSQDALSSYNSPLHF. DNA of the CDR3: TGCGCCAGCAGCCAAGATGCCCTAAGCTCCTATAATTCACCCCTCCACTTT.

The genes are TRBV12-3 or TRBV12-4 and TRBJ1-3; no clear D. Between the trimmed V and J ends, which lost 4 bases and 8 bases, there was a span of 6 bases. The CDR3 totals 11 residues. CDR3 amino acids: CASSSLDTIYF. In DNA form, the CDR3 reads TGTGCCAGCAGTTCCCTCGACACCATATATTTT.

The chain recombines TRBV19 with TRBJ1-4, with 8 nucleotides matching TRBD1. CDR1 is LNHDA and CDR2 is SQIVND in the germline V gene (reference sequence). The CDR3 extends over 16 amino acids. V shed 6 bases, J shed 2 bases, and the junction held 8 bases outside the gene matches. This CDR3 is CASSFGWTGTNEKLFF. CDR3 in DNA: TGTGCCAGTAGCTTCGGGTGGACAGGGACTAATGAAAAACTGTTTTTT.

The rearrangement links TRBV9 to TRBJ1-4; TRBD1 is a possible D gene (5 bases). Between the trimmed V and J ends, which lost 0 bases and 0 bases, there was a span of 9 bases. Germline CDR1 SGDLS, CDR2 YYNGEE. The CDR3 has 16 amino acids. For the CDR3, the DNA is TGTGCCAGCAGCGTAGGAATAGGGGCAACTAATGAAAAACTGTTTTTT. Translating it yields CASSVGIGATNEKLFF.

CDR3 nucleotides: TGTGCCAGCAGTGAAGGGCAGGGGGCCGACCCCACTGAAGCTTTCTTT. Protein product: CASSEGQGADPTEAFF. This chain joins TRBV25-1 and TRBJ1-1; 8 nucleotides align to TRBD1. The CDR3 has 16 amino acids. After removal of 2 bases from V and 4 bases from J, the junction contained 9 bases not matched to a gene. CDR1 is MGHDK and CDR2 is SYGVNS in the germline V gene.

The rearrangement links TRBV2 to TRBJ2-6; D perhaps matches TRBD1 (6 bases). This CDR3 is 19 amino acids long. Germline V gives CDR1 SNHLY, CDR2 FYNNEI. The V end lost 6 bases, the J end lost 2 bases, and 23 bases lay between the germline ends. The CDR3: CASSAGDGVLSAGANVLTF. The CDR3 DNA sequence: TGTGCCAGCAGCGCAGGGGATGGGGTCTTGAGCGCTGGGGCCAACGTCCTGACTTTC.

The chain joins TRBV7-2 to TRBJ2-4; 8 nucleotides agree with TRBD2. Trimming removed 3 bases from V and 1 base from J; junction bases left unmatched: 5. The CDR3 sequence is 16 residues long. Germline V gene data show CDR1 as SGHTA and CDR2 as FQGNSA. The CDR3 is CASSFGGGTAKNIQYF. In DNA form, the CDR3 reads TGTGCCAGCAGCTTCGGGGGGGGCACGGCCAAAAACATTCAGTACTTC.

The chain is built from TRBV4-2 and TRBJ2-7; D is unresolved. The CDR3 loop spans 14 amino acids. In germline, CDR1 is LGHNA, CDR2 YNFKEQ. Trimming removed 0 bases from V and 2 bases from J, with 8 bases in between. Here the CDR3 reads CASSQDLRTYEQYF. DNA of the CDR3: TGTGCCAGCAGCCAAGATCTGCGAACCTACGAGCAGTACTTC.

The rearrangement joins TRBV4-3 to TRBJ2-2; possibly TRBD2 for D (7 bases). Trimming cost V 8 bases and J 0 bases, with 22 bases left between them. The CDR3 consists of 18 residues. From germline, CDR1 is LGHNA and CDR2 YSLEER. This CDR3 is CASHPTGLADTNTGELFF. CDR3 sequence (DNA): TGCGCCAGCCACCCAACAGGGCTAGCGGACACGAACACCGGGGAGCTGTTTTTT.

The genes are TRBV4-1 and TRBJ2-7, with 7 positions matching TRBD2. This CDR3 has 17 residues. The J segment lost 4 bases and the V segment lost 0 bases, leaving 12 bases of the junction unmatched. Germline V CDR1 and CDR2: MGHRA, YSYEKL. The CDR3 protein is CASSQEGWGGILYEQYF. Written as DNA, the CDR3 is TGCGCCAGCAGCCAAGAGGGCTGGGGGGGGATTTTGTACGAGCAGTACTTC.

V gene TRBV20-1 combines with J gene TRBJ2-3; D gene ambiguous. The CDR3 loop spans 10 amino acids. V lost 6 bases to trimming and J lost 7 bases, with 8 bases between them. The germline gives CDR1 DFQATT, CDR2 SNEGSKA (reference sequence). CDR3 residues: CSAPSYTQYF. In DNA, the CDR3 is TGCAGTGCCCCTTCCTATACGCAGTATTTT.

The chain links TRBV30 to TRBJ1-1; D possibly corresponds to TRBD1 (5 bases). The CDR3 has 15 amino acids. Germline values: CDR1 GTSNPN, CDR2 SVGIG (reference sequence). Trimming cost V 2 bases and J 0 bases, with 13 bases left between them. CDR3 region: CAWSPWGVLNTEAFF. The CDR3 DNA reads TGTGCCTGGAGTCCCTGGGGGGTCTTGAACACTGAAGCTTTCTTT.

The V and J genes are TRBV6-5 and TRBJ2-7, with D possibly matching TRBD1 (6 bases). Germline CDR1 reads MNHEY; CDR2 reads SVGAGI. Trimming removed 0 bases from V and 2 bases from J, with 14 bases in between. This CDR3 comprises 16 residues. CDR3 region: CASSYSGQSDPYEQYF. The CDR3 DNA is TGTGCCAGCAGTTACTCCGGACAGTCCGATCCCTACGAGCAGTACTTC.

The V call is TRBV5-1, the J call TRBJ1-2, with D possibly being TRBD1 (6 bases). This CDR3 spans 14 amino acids. Deletions cut 3 bases from V and 6 bases from J, with 15 bases between. Germline-derived CDR1 and CDR2 are SGHRS and YFSETQ. The DNA for the CDR3 is TGCGCCAGCAGCTCGGACAGAATTGGGGATGGCTACACCTTC. It is translated as CASSSDRIGDGYTF.

The chain uses TRBV5-1 and TRBJ2-7; 7 bases agree with TRBD1. J lost 2 bases, V lost 4 bases, and 6 bases had no gene match. The CDR3 sequence is 14 residues long. Germline V gene lookup returns CDR1 SGHRS and CDR2 YFSETQ. The CDR3: CASSPRDRTYEQYF. The CDR3 DNA follows: TGCGCCAGCAGCCCCCGGGACAGAACCTACGAGCAGTACTTC.

The rearrangement uses TRBV28 and TRBJ2-1; TRBD2 might be the D (6 bases). The V end lost 3 bases, the J end lost 8 bases, and 14 bases lay between the germline ends. This CDR3 comprises 14 residues. Looked up from germline, CDR1 is MDHEN and CDR2 is SYDVKM. The CDR3 loop reads CASSFQGGSDEQFF. CDR3 DNA sequence: TGTGCCAGCAGTTTTCAGGGAGGAAGCGATGAGCAGTTCTTC.